This TCR beta chain originates from a study of identical twins. TCRdb called the 5' RACE reads again in MiXCR, with one record for every CDR3 protein. This table has approximately 1.8 million distinct CDR3 sequences, around 29% appearing once. Germline trimming cut 1 base from V and 6 bases from J; bases unmatched to any gene: 9. This CDR3 has 17 residues. Looked up from germline, CDR1 is SGDLS and CDR2 is YYNGEE. The chain carries TRBV9 and TRBJ2-2; TRBD2 agrees at 10 bases. The material sequenced was cord blood. The origin of this receptor is a newborn girl in good health. CDR3 coding DNA: TGTGCCAGCAGCGTAAGGGGCCTAGCGGGGGTTCCCGGGGAGCTGTTTTTT. It translates to CASSVRGLAGVPGELFF. Supplemented by reference TRBV9 and TRBJ2-2, the full variable domain reads DSGVTQTPKHLITATGQRVTLRCSPRSGDLSVYWYQQSLDQGLQFLIQYYNGEERAKGNILERFSAQQFPDLHSELNLSSLELGDSALYFCASSVRGLAGVPGELFFGEGSRLTVL.